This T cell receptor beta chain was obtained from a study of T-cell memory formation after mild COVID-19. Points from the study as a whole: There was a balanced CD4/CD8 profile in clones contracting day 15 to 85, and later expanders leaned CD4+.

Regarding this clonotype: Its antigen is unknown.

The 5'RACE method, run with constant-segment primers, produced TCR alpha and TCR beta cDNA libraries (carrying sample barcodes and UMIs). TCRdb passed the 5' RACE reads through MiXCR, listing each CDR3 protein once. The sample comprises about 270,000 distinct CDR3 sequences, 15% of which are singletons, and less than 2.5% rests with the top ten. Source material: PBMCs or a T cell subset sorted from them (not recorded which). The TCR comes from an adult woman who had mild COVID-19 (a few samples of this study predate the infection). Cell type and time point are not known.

The CDR3: CAWSWPGRTSTDTQYF. DNA of the CDR3: TGTGCCTGGAGTTGGCCAGGGCGAACTAGCACAGATACGCAGTATTTT. The chain employs TRBV30 and TRBJ2-3, with D possibly being TRBD1 (5 bases). The CDR3 runs 16 residues. Germline-derived CDR1 and CDR2 are GTSNPN and SVGIG (reference sequence). Trimming shortened V by 2 bases and J by 0 bases, and 15 bases separated the two germline ends. Variable domain in full (rest from reference TRBV30 and TRBJ2-3): SQTIHQWPATLVQPVGSPLSLECTVEGTSNPNLYWYRQAAGRGLQLLFYSVGIGQISSEVPQNLSASRPQDRQFILSSKKLLLSDSGFYLCAWSWPGRTSTDTQYFGPGTRLTVL.